The clone carrying this T cell receptor (beta chain) was counted once. This sample stems from a study of circulating and synovial CD4+ cells in juvenile arthritis. Germline V gene sequence: CDR1 MNHEY, CDR2 SVGAGI. The CDR3 has 15 residues. Clones were read by immunoSEQ multiplex PCR, and TCRdb kept only the in-frame ones, dropping some. The sample comprises tens of thousands of clones, approximately 94% of which are singletons, and roughly 0.7% rests with the top ten. The sample comprised CD4+ T cells from blood. This rearrangement joins TRBV6-5 to TRBJ2-5; 8 bases agree with TRBD1. The J call may be incorrect, as the DNA end agrees better with TRBJ2-7. This TCR was recovered from a human donor with juvenile idiopathic arthritis. CDR3 in amino acids: CASSLGQGYPYEQYF. The CDR3 coding sequence is TGTGCCAGCAGTCTCGGACAGGGCTACCCCTACGAGCAGTACTTC.